Given below is one T cell receptor beta chain in context. No antigen is known for it. Noted time point: sample taken at primary tumor resection. Sequencing covered unsorted whole RNA taken from tumor, nontumor lung or frozen PBMC. This entry is derived from a study of spatial heterogeneity in lung cancer. Study results and caveats: Among blood samples, ubiquitous expanded tumor TCRs appeared more at resection than at follow-up.

TCRdb reprocessed the 5' RACE reads with MiXCR, giving one entry per CDR3 protein. The data show roughly 100,000 distinct CDR3 sequences, around 8.6% seen once. This clonotype originated in a male donor with early-stage non-small cell lung cancer. The input for sequencing was PBMCs, taken at surgery.

The chain's CDR3 is CASSTGTSGRINEQFF. As DNA, the CDR3 is TGTGCCAGCAGTACCGGGACTAGCGGGAGGATCAATGAGCAGTTCTTC. The chain uses TRBV2 and TRBJ2-1; 15 bases are shared with TRBD2. The V segment lost 5 bases and the J segment 6 bases; nucleotides outside the gene matches: 5. CDR1 SNHLY and CDR2 FYNNEI come from the germline V gene. The CDR3 is 16 residues long.